Shown below are 11 T cell receptor beta chains from a single sample sequenced in a study of shared clonotypes between healthy human individuals. Clones were read by immunoSEQ multiplex PCR, and TCRdb kept only the in-frame ones, dropping some. The sample lists some 1.4 million clones; more than 95% were seen once. Sequenced sample: naive CD4+ T cells sorted from blood. Stated subset: CD45RA+ positively selected. Receptor source: a man aged 25-40 years in good health.

The V call is TRBV5-4, the J call TRBJ2-7; the D gene could be TRBD1 or TRBD2 (5 bases each). V was clipped by 2 bases and J by 2 bases, with 14 bases between them. The CDR3 contains 15 residues. The germline V gene has CDR1 SGHNT and CDR2 YYREEE (reference sequence). As DNA, the CDR3 is TGTGCCAGCAGCTTTACGGGACGGGATACCTACGAGCAGTACTTC. Translated: CASSFTGRDTYEQYF.

The chain joins TRBV7-8 to TRBJ1-3; the D gene is possibly TRBD1 (6 bases). This CDR3 contains 18 residues. V lost 4 bases, J lost 1 base, and 20 bases lay in between. Per germline, CDR1 SGHVS and CDR2 FQNEAQ. CDR3 protein: CASSSRGKDRRSGNTIYF. The CDR3 DNA reads as TGTGCCAGCAGCTCCCGGGGTAAAGACAGGAGGTCTGGAAACACCATATATTTT.

V usage is TRBV7-9 and J usage is TRBJ1-1; D is ambiguous. This CDR3 region has 15 residues. Trimming took 2 bases from V and 2 from J, leaving 12 bases between them. Germline CDR1 is SEHNR and CDR2 is FQNEAQ (reference sequence). CDR3 in DNA: TGTGCCAGCAGCTTATTTAGCCCCCCAAACACTGAAGCTTTCTTT. It codes for CASSLFSPPNTEAFF.

The CDR3 is CASREGMSGTDTQYF. The CDR3 region has the DNA TGTGCCAGCCGAGAGGGGATGTCTGGCACAGATACGCAGTATTTT. The rearrangement uses TRBV28 and TRBJ2-3; D may correspond to TRBD1 or TRBD2 (5 bases each). The CDR3 extends over 15 amino acids. V was pared by 8 bases and J by 1 base, with 16 bases between. Germline CDR1 MDHEN, CDR2 SYDVKM.

This chain uses TRBV18 with TRBJ2-1; D is undetermined. The CDR3 is made up of 15 amino acids. CDR1 and CDR2 from the germline V gene are KGHSH and LQKENI. V was pared by 1 base and J by 3 bases, with 10 bases between. The CDR3 coding sequence is TGTGCCAGCTCACCACAGCAATCGGTCTACAATGAGCAGTTCTTC. As protein: CASSPQQSVYNEQFF. The entire variable domain, with the rest obtained from reference TRBV18 and TRBJ2-1, is as follows: NAGVMQNPRHLVRRRGQEARLRCSPMKGHSHVYWYRQLPEEGLKFMVYLQKENIIDESGMPKERFSAEFPKEGPSILRIQQVVRGDSAAYFCASSPQQSVYNEQFFGPGTRLTVL.

J is TRBJ2-3 and V is TRBV5-1; 7 nucleotides line up with TRBD1. The CDR3 loop spans 14 amino acids. CDR1 is SGHRS, CDR2 YFSETQ, per germline. The V segment lost 3 bases and the J segment 6 bases; nucleotides outside the gene matches: 7. The CDR3 loop reads CASSSIGGRDTQYF. The DNA for the CDR3 is TGCGCCAGCAGCTCGATAGGGGGCCGGGATACGCAGTATTTT.

The chain has TRBV6-5 and TRBJ2-7; D is possibly TRBD1 (5 bases). V was cut by 6 bases and J by 0 bases, with 9 bases left in between. The CDR3 has 13 amino acids. Looked up from germline, CDR1 is MNHEY and CDR2 is SVGAGI. CDR3 sequence reads: CASRRQTSYEQYF. The DNA for the CDR3 is TGTGCCAGCAGACGACAGACCTCCTACGAGCAGTACTTC.

The chain recombines TRBV7-9 with TRBJ2-2; D unresolved. In germline, CDR1 is SEHNR, CDR2 FQNEAQ (reference sequence). V gave up 5 bases and J gave up 4 bases, with 8 bases separating them. The CDR3 is 13 amino acids. The CDR3 here is CASSPRTTGELFF. The CDR3 DNA is TGTGCCAGCAGCCCCCGGACCACCGGGGAGCTGTTTTTT. The full variable domain, completed using reference TRBV7-9 and TRBJ2-2, is DTGVSQNPRHKITKRGQNVTFRCDPISEHNRLYWYRQTLGQGPEFLTYFQNEAQLEKSRLLSDRFSAERPKGSFSTLEIQRTEQGDSAMYLCASSPRTTGELFFGEGSRLTVL.

The chain joins TRBV19 to TRBJ2-7, with D tentatively TRBD2 (5 bases). V dropped 3 bases and J dropped 7 bases, with 10 bases sitting between them. CDR1 and CDR2 from the germline V gene are LNHDA and SQIVND (reference sequence). CDR3 length: 12 residues. The CDR3 reads CASSMPGREQYF. DNA for the CDR3: TGTGCCAGTAGTATGCCGGGGAGAGAGCAGTACTTC.

The V call is TRBV7-9, the J call TRBJ1-4; D may be TRBD1 (6 bases). This CDR3 spans 13 amino acids. Germline CDR1 SEHNR, CDR2 FQNEAQ (reference sequence). The V gene lost 8 bases and the J gene lost 8 bases, with 15 bases spanning the gap. CDR3 DNA: TGTGCCAGCGCCCGGAGACAGGCGGAAAAACTGTTTTTT. Amino acids: CASARRQAEKLFF.

The J gene is TRBJ2-4, the V gene TRBV28; D possibly matches TRBD1 or TRBD2 (5 bases each). CDR3 length: 16 residues. With 4 bases removed from V and 0 bases from J, the gap between germline ends came to 13 bases. Germline assignment: CDR1 MDHEN and CDR2 SYDVKM. DNA of the CDR3: TGTGCCAGCAGTTCCCCCGAGGGGCTAGCCAAAAACATTCAGTACTTC. Protein product: CASSSPEGLAKNIQYF.